This T cell receptor beta chain was observed in a study of OX40 agonist ivuxolimab in advanced cancers. Study-level background: Ivuxolimab, which targeted the costimulatory receptor OX40 (CD134), was an agonistic, fully human IgG2 monoclonal antibody. Intravenous ivuxolimab was administered to patients every 2 weeks at six dose levels: 0.01, 0.1, 0.3, 1.5, 3 and 10 mg/kg. Among the 52 dose-escalation patients, around 20 had hepatocellular carcinoma, about 15 melanoma, 9 renal cell carcinoma and 9 head and neck cancer. In the dose-escalation cohort, more than 75% of patients were male, and the mean age was approximately 60 years, with a range of roughly 20 to 85. Prior anti-PD-1, anti-PD-L1 or anti-CTLA-4 therapy was permitted, and checkpoint inhibitors had been received by around 39% of dose-escalation patients. Partial responses were achieved by three dose-escalation patients, of whom one had hepatocellular carcinoma and two had cutaneous melanoma. The purpose of peripheral TCRbeta sequencing was to test whether ivuxolimab changed TCR sequence diversity and led to clonal T-cell expansion. The paper describes the monotherapy dose-escalation part (N of about 52 patients) of the phase I trial of ivuxolimab. Paper-wide results and their limitations: At doses of 0.1 to 3.0 mg/kg, clonal expansion of both CD4+ and CD8+ T cells in blood was seen between baseline and week 6. After ivuxolimab, more expanded clones were found on average in CD8+ T cells than in CD4+ T cells. Low levels of normalized T-cell clonal expansion were also seen in some patients who did not respond. In the 0.1-3.0 mg/kg groups, partial responders were among the patients with the lowest normalized peripheral clonal expansion, particularly in CD8+ T cells. The antigen specificity of the clonally expanded peripheral T cells was not determined.

V and J are trimmed by 4 bases and 2 bases, and the gene matches miss 10 bases of the junction. The CDR3 runs 17 residues from the cysteine to the phenylalanine. The only DNA kept is the CDR3, 51 bases in frame from the first base. To sequence the TCRbeta CDR3 region, genomic DNA was isolated from the sorted cells. TCRbeta CDR3 regions were sequenced using the immunoSEQ Assay. The source is immuneACCESS, and TCRdb retained only in-frame sequences with V and J called. Part of the clones is not carried over; for the studies checked, unresolved V genes explain less than half of this, and the remainder is unexplained. The sample table shows about 18,000 clones, and around 70% are seen once. 15% to 20% of the sample is held by the ten biggest clonotypes. As to this clone: What this receptor recognizes is not known. No much larger clone is present one base from it, and per-base qualities are unavailable.

The trial excluded patients who had a history of autoimmune disease or who were on systemic immunosuppression. Peripheral blood for TCR sequencing was drawn from every dose cohort at baseline, at cycle 4 day 1 and at cycle 7 day 1. The samples were taken from a phase I, first-in-human, multicenter, open-label dose-escalation trial of ivuxolimab. Adults with locally advanced or metastatic head and neck squamous cell, hepatocellular, melanoma or renal cell carcinoma were enrolled in the trial. Before TCR sequencing, CD4+ and CD8+ T cells were separately sorted from peripheral blood. This TCR came from an adult with an advanced solid tumor such as melanoma, head and neck, liver or kidney cancer. This receptor chain uses TRBV23-1 and TRBJ1-5, and TRBD1 aligns with 8 junction nucleotides. TRBV23-1 is designated an ORF whose function remains uncertain. The sequencing here drew on CD4+ or CD8+ T cells sorted from blood, taken in a trial of the OX40 agonist ivuxolimab. The CDR3 has the sequence CASSPDGTGSGNQPQHF. DNA sequence: TGCGCCAGCAGTCCTGATGGGACAGGTTCTGGCAATCAGCCCCAGCATTTT.